Listed here are 12 T cell receptor beta chains from one sample, sequenced in a study of a mutant IDH1 vaccine in newly diagnosed glioma. TCRdb's copy holds only in-frame clones and misses some; the assay was immunoSEQ multiplex PCR. The sample lists around 60,000 clones; roughly four fifths were seen once. Which antigens these TCRs recognize remains unknown. The time point here: week 47, end of study. Alongside topical imiquimod, each dose of vaccine comprised 300 ug of mutant IDH1 20-mer peptide. The starting material was PBMCs, obtained from a glioma patient whose treatment included an IDH1 peptide vaccine. Receptor source: a man aged 25-45 years with glioma.

This clone was seen a single time. The chain recombines TRBV7-6 with TRBJ2-7; a weak D match, TRBD1 (6 bases). V gave up 6 bases and J gave up 4 bases, with 16 bases separating them. Germline CDR1 is SGHVS and CDR2 is FNYEAQ. CDR3 size: 14 residues. Here the CDR3 DNA reads TGTGCCAGCAGTCGATTAGGGGGTGGGTACGAGCAGTACTTC. Translation gives CASSRLGGGYEQYF.

V and J are TRBV27 and TRBJ1-1, with D perhaps TRBD1 (5 bases). The CDR3 spans 16 residues. Trimming took 1 base from V and 4 from J, leaving 16 bases between them. The germline gives CDR1 MNHEY, CDR2 SMNVEV (reference sequence). CDR3 loop: CASSLYFGAKGTEAFF. The DNA for the CDR3 is TGTGCCAGCAGTTTATATTTCGGGGCGAAAGGCACTGAAGCTTTCTTT.

This clone was observed a few times. J is TRBJ1-1 and V is TRBV7-9; TRBD1 matches at 7 bases. CDR1 is SEHNR, CDR2 FQNEAQ, per germline (reference sequence). The CDR3 consists of 15 residues. Unmatched junction bases numbered 6, after V lost 1 base and J lost 4 bases. The CDR3 reads CASSLGVWDSTEAFF. CDR3 coding DNA: TGTGCCAGCAGCTTAGGAGTTTGGGACAGCACTGAAGCTTTCTTT.

The chain recombines TRBV2 with TRBJ2-2, with D possibly being TRBD2 (6 bases). Germline values: CDR1 SNHLY, CDR2 FYNNEI. This CDR3 has 15 amino acids. V was clipped by 5 bases and J by 1 base, with 11 bases between them. The CDR3 loop is CASSWGELNTGELFF. The CDR3 nucleotides are TGTGCCAGCAGTTGGGGGGAACTGAACACCGGGGAGCTGTTTTTT.

The chain links TRBV13 to TRBJ2-7; 15 nucleotides align to TRBD2. CDR3 size: 20 residues. The germline gives CDR1 PRHDT, CDR2 FYEKMQ (reference sequence). V lost 5 bases, J lost 0 bases, and 14 bases stayed unmatched. CDR3 sequence (DNA): TGTGCCAGCAGCCCCCCTCCGGGACTAGCGGGGGGCCCCTTCTCCTACGAGCAGTACTTC. It specifies CASSPPPGLAGGPFSYEQYF.

This chain connects TRBV25-1 to TRBJ2-7; D may be TRBD1 or TRBD2 (5 bases each). The CDR3 has 18 residues. Between the trimmed V and J ends, which lost 0 bases and 2 bases, there was a span of 20 bases. Germline V gene lookup returns CDR1 MGHDK and CDR2 SYGVNS. In nucleotides, the CDR3 is TGTGCCAGCAGTGAATATAACGGGACGCCTCCCCTCACCTACGAGCAGTACTTC. This codes for CASSEYNGTPPLTYEQYF.

The chain couples TRBV4-1 to TRBJ2-1, with 9 nucleotides matching TRBD2. The CDR3 has 15 amino acids. The V gene's germline CDR1 is MGHRA and CDR2 YSYEKL. The V and J ends lost 4 bases and 13 bases, in that order; junction bases with no gene match: 14. The CDR3 DNA follows: TGCGCCAGCAGCCTAAGCGGGGGGCGGGACCCAACCCAGTTCTTC. Translated, it gives CASSLSGGRDPTQFF.

The V gene is TRBV2, the J gene TRBJ1-2, with D tentatively TRBD1 (5 bases). CDR1 and CDR2 (germline): SNHLY, FYNNEI. V was cut by 7 bases and J by 0 bases, with 9 bases left in between. This CDR3 spans 13 amino acids. CDR3 coding DNA: TGTGCCAGCAATCAGGGAGCTAACTATGGCTACACCTTC. Translated: CASNQGANYGYTF.

The gene calls are TRBV7-8 and TRBJ1-2, with 7 bases aligning to TRBD1. Germline V CDR1 and CDR2: SGHVS, FQNEAQ. The CDR3 covers 15 residues. The trim removed 5 bases at V and 8 bases at J, leaving 14 bases unmatched. The CDR3 DNA sequence: TGTGCCAGCAGCCGCGACAGGGCAGCTCGGCAGGGCTACACCTTC. Protein: CASSRDRAARQGYTF.

On this clone: Other DNA sequences from this sample encode an identical CDR3 as well. This sequence joins TRBV7-9 and TRBJ1-4; the D is unclear. CDR1 SEHNR and CDR2 FQNEAQ come from the germline V gene (reference sequence). Trimming shortened V by 6 bases and J by 5 bases, and 16 bases separated the two germline ends. The CDR3 length is 15 residues. The CDR3 coding sequence is TGTGCCAGCAGACAGACCTCAGGCGAGAATGAAAAACTGTTTTTT. Protein: CASRQTSGENEKLFF. Combining the CDR3 with reference TRBV7-9 and TRBJ1-4 gives the whole variable domain DTGVSQNPRHKITKRGQNVTFRCDPISEHNRLYWYRQTLGQGPEFLTYFQNEAQLEKSRLLSDRFSAERPKGSFSTLEIQRTEQGDSAMYLCASRQTSGENEKLFFGSGTQLSVL.

The chain has TRBV27 and TRBJ2-4; perhaps TRBD1 as D (6 bases). The CDR3 loop spans 21 amino acids. CDR1 MNHEY and CDR2 SMNVEV come from the germline V gene (reference sequence). Deletions cut 3 bases from V and 3 bases from J, with 30 bases between. The CDR3 is CASSFWVYETTQGYGKNIQYF. Written as DNA, the CDR3 is TGTGCCAGCAGTTTCTGGGTTTACGAAACAACACAGGGTTACGGCAAAAACATTCAGTACTTC.

The rearrangement uses TRBV9 and TRBJ2-7; no reliable D call. CDR1 is SGDLS and CDR2 is YYNGEE in the germline V gene. This CDR3 has 13 residues. V lost 0 bases, J lost 3 bases, and 7 bases lay in between. CDR3 DNA: TGTGCCAGCAGCGTAGGAGGCGACTACGAGCAGTACTTC. This codes for CASSVGGDYEQYF.